The T cell receptor beta chain described here comes from a study of OX40 agonist ivuxolimab in advanced cancers. Study-wide background: The study treated patients with ivuxolimab, an agonistic anti-OX40 (CD134) antibody. Partial responses occurred in Three dose-escalation patients, one with hepatocellular carcinoma and two with cutaneous melanoma.

Study findings and constraints: There were, on average, more expanded clones in CD8+ T cells than in CD4+. With doses of 0.1 to 3.0 mg/kg, CD4+ and CD8+ blood T cells had undergone clonal expansion by week 6.

Some clones are missing from TCRdb's copy, which holds only in-frame ones; the method was immunoSEQ multiplex PCR. The sample comprises 85,000 to 95,000 clones, about 91% of which are singletons, and 0.33% rests with the top ten. Details on this clone: Its specificity is unknown.

The receptor was derived from an adult with an advanced solid tumor such as melanoma, head and neck, liver or kidney cancer. Here the sequenced sample was CD4+ or CD8+ T cells sorted from blood, taken in a trial of the OX40 agonist ivuxolimab.

The CDR3 loop reads CASSFLTPGNTIYF. CDR3 DNA sequence: TGTGCCAGCAGCTTCTTAACTCCTGGAAACACCATATATTTT. The V call is TRBV5-8, the J call TRBJ1-3; the D is unclear. V lost 2 bases and J lost 2, with 8 bases in between. The CDR3 length is 14 residues. Germline loops: CDR1 SGHTS, CDR2 YDEGEE.